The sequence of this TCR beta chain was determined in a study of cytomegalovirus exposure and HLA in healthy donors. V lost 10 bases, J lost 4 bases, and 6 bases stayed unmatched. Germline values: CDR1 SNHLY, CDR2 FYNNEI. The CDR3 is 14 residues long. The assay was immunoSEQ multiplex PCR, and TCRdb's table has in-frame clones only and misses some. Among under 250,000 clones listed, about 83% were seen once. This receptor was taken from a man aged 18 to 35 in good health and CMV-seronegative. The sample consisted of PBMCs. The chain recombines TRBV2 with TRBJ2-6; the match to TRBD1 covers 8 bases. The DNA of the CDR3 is TGTGCCACCAAGGACAGGGCGGGGGCCAACGTCCTGACTTTC. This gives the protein CATKDRAGANVLTF.